This TCR beta chain was observed in a study of T cell repertoires in aging, cancer and after chemotherapy. TCR beta rearrangements were amplified from peripheral blood genomic DNA. This CDR3 region has 14 residues. The ends were cut back, 1 base at V and 4 bases at J, with 8 bases in the middle. Looked up from germline, CDR1 is KGHSH and CDR2 is LQKENI. This clonotype was detected only a few times. TRB rearrangements spanning V, D and J were amplified using mixed TRB-A/B primers. A single record per CDR3 protein comes from TCRdb applying MiXCR to the multiplex PCR reads. Of fewer than 4,500 distinct CDR3 sequences in the sample, 40% were seen once.

This receptor was identified in a human donor with a solid tumor. The genes are TRBV18 and TRBJ1-3; D remains unclear. The source material was blood. The CDR3 sequence: CASSPQGTGNTIYF. As DNA, the CDR3 is TGTGCCAGCTCACCACAGGGAACCGGAAACACCATATATTTT.